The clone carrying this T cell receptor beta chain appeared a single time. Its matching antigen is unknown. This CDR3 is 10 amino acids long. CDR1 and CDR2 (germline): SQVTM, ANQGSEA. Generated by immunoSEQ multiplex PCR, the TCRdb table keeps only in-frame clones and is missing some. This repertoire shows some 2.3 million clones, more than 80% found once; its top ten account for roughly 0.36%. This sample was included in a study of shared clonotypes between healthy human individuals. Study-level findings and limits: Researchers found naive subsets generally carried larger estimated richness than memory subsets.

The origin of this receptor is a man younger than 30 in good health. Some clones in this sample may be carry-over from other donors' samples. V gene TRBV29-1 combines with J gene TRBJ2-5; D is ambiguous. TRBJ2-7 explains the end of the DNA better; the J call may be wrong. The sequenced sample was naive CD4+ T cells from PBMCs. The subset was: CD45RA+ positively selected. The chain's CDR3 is CSVGSYEQYF. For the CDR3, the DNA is TGCAGCGTAGGCTCCTACGAGCAGTACTTC.